This is a list of T cell receptor beta chains from one sample in a study of radiotherapy plus CTLA-4 blockade in lung cancer. Assay used: immunoSEQ multiplex PCR; TCRdb lists only in-frame clones, some missing. The table lists roughly 93,000 clones, around 86% of them singletons. The starting material was peripheral blood, obtained from a patient treated with radiotherapy plus ipilimumab. The source is a human donor with non-small cell lung cancer who had a partial response to radiotherapy plus ipilimumab. Each CDR3 is given with its conserved first and last residue. Each record gives: D gene, J gene, CDR3 length, clone size, V gene, CDR3 DNA, CDR3 protein. The D gene is left open where the match is weak. Clone size is shown for a subset of rows, as once, few, many or a class of expanded clone.

>.|TRBJ2-7|14|.|TRBV30
TGTGCCTGGAGAAACACTCACAGGGTCTACGAGCAGTACTTC
CAWRNTHRVYEQYF
>.|TRBJ1-1|15|.|TRBV6-1
TGTGCCAGCAGTGATCGAGCAGGCGCGAACACTGAAGCTTTCTTT
CASSDRAGANTEAFF
>.|TRBJ1-2|14|.|TRBV28
TGTGCCAGCAGTCTCCAGCAGGGAAGAAGTGGCTACACCTTC
CASSLQQGRSGYTF
>TRBD1|TRBJ2-5|15|.|TRBV18
TGTGCCAGCTCACCAACACAACAGGGGGAAGAGACCCAGTACTTC
CASSPTQQGEETQYF
>.|TRBJ1-2|14|.|TRBV6-1
TGTGCCAGCAGTGAAGCGGGGGCGATCTATGGCTACACCTTC
CASSEAGAIYGYTF
>TRBD1|TRBJ2-2|14|.|TRBV7-3
TGTGCCAGCAGCTTACACAGGGGGACCGGGGAGCTGTTTTTT
CASSLHRGTGELFF
>.|TRBJ1-1|13|.|TRBV7-3
TGTGCCAGCAGCTTATCGGTGGACACTGAAGCTTTCTTT
CASSLSVDTEAFF
>.|TRBJ2-1|15|.|TRBV9
TGTGCCAGCAGCGTAGTGGCTAGCGATTACAATGAGCAGTTCTTC
CASSVVASDYNEQFF
>TRBD1|TRBJ1-1|15|few|TRBV7-3
TGTGCCAGCAGCTTGGGACAGGGATTGAACACTGAAGCTTTCTTT
CASSLGQGLNTEAFF
>TRBD2|TRBJ2-5|16|.|TRBV28
TGTGCCAGCAGTTTCGCTAGGGGACTAGCGGGATTGCCACTGTACTTC
CASSFARGLAGLPLYF
>.|TRBJ1-1|15|.|TRBV6-5
TGTGCCAGCAGTGGTCCCCTAATAATGAGTGCTGAAGCTTTCTTT
CASSGPLIMSAEAFF
>TRBD1|TRBJ1-1|14|.|TRBV6-1
TGTGCCAGCAGTGGTACAGGGGGAGTCACTGAAGCTTTCTTT
CASSGTGGVTEAFF
>.|TRBJ2-7|12|.|TRBV6-1
TGTGCCAGCAGTGACGCCGGGTACGAGCAGTACTTC
CASSDAGYEQYF
>TRBD1|TRBJ2-7|15|.|TRBV28
TGTGCCAGCAGTTTTCCCGGGACAGGGCGTTACGAGCAGTACTTC
CASSFPGTGRYEQYF
>TRBD1|TRBJ1-5|15|.|TRBV11-2
TGTGCCAGCAGCCCGGGACAGGGGGACTATCAGCCCCAGCATTTT
CASSPGQGDYQPQHF
>.|TRBJ2-5|12|.|TRBV2
TGTGCCAGCAGGGAGGTGGCAGAGACCCAGTACTTC
CASREVAETQYF
>.|TRBJ2-2|13|few|TRBV28
TGTGCCAGCAGTTTCGTGGGGGCGGGGGAGCTGTTTTTT
CASSFVGAGELFF
>.|TRBJ2-1|16|.|TRBV28
TGTGCCAGCAGTCCCCCCGGGACTTACTCCTACAATGAGCAGTTCTTC
CASSPPGTYSYNEQFF
>.|TRBJ2-7|14|.|TRBV5-5
TGTGCCAGCATCGAAGCAGGGGTCTCCTACGAGCAGTACTTC
CASIEAGVSYEQYF
>.|TRBJ2-3|14|.|TRBV9
TGTGCCAGCAGCGTAGTCGGAGAGACAGATACGCAGTATTTT
CASSVVGETDTQYF
>.|TRBJ2-7|19|.|TRBV21-1
TGTGCCAGCAGCAAACCACACACCACCGGGAGACGGAGGATGTACGAGCAGTACTTC
CASSKPHTTGRRRMYEQYF
>.|TRBJ2-5|15|.|TRBV7-9
TGTGCCAGCAGCTTAATCAGGGGCCAGCAAGAGACCCAGTACTTC
CASSLIRGQQETQYF
>TRBD2|TRBJ2-1|16|.|TRBV5-4
TGTGCCAGCAGCGGGGGACTAGCGGGAGGAAACAATGAGCAGTTCTTC
CASSGGLAGGNNEQFF
>TRBD1|TRBJ1-5|14|.|TRBV18
TGTGCCAGCTCAGTGGACAGGGGGAATCAGCCCCAGCATTTT
CASSVDRGNQPQHF
>.|TRBJ1-3|16|large|TRBV7-8
TGTGCCAGCAGCCGCTTGATCGGCGGCGAACGAAACACCATATATTTT
CASSRLIGGERNTIYF
>TRBD2|TRBJ2-5|15|.|TRBV7-2
TGTGCCAGCAGACGGACTAGCGGGGCTGCGGGGGAGCAGTACTTC
CASRRTSGAAGEQYF
>.|TRBJ1-3|11|few|TRBV9
TGTGCCAGCAGCCCGGGAAACACCATATATTTT
CASSPGNTIYF
>TRBD2|TRBJ2-1|14|.|TRBV2
TGTGCCAGCAGTGTACTAGCGGGACGCGGTGAGCAGTTCTTC
CASSVLAGRGEQFF
>TRBD1|TRBJ1-2|15|.|TRBV10-3
TGTGCCATCAGTGACATGACAGGGGACCTTAGAGGCTACACCTTC
CAISDMTGDLRGYTF
>.|TRBJ2-1|14|.|TRBV6-5
TGTGCCAGCAGTCGATGGACTGTAAACAATGAGCAGTTCTTC
CASSRWTVNNEQFF
>TRBD1|TRBJ2-5|14|.|TRBV5-6
TGTGCCAGCAGCTCGGGACAGGGAGGAGGGACCCAGTACTTC
CASSSGQGGGTQYF
>TRBD2|TRBJ2-2|16|.|TRBV4-2
TGTGCCAGCAGCTTAGGGAGACTAGCGGACACCGGGGAGCTGTTTTTT
CASSLGRLADTGELFF
>.|TRBJ2-3|14|.|TRBV27
TGTGCCACCACGCGGGGACGCTTCACAGATACGCAGTATTTT
CATTRGRFTDTQYF
>TRBD1|TRBJ2-4|15|.|TRBV7-9
TGTGCCAGCAGCCCGCCGGGACAGGCGGGGAACATTCAGTACTTC
CASSPPGQAGNIQYF
>.|TRBJ2-7|15|few|TRBV5-1
TGCGCCAGCAGCTTGGCGGCAGGACTTGCTTACGAGCAGTACTTC
CASSLAAGLAYEQYF
>TRBD1|TRBJ1-1|15|.|TRBV11-2
TGTGCCAGCAGCTCACAACAGGGGTTTATCTCTGAAGCTTTCTTT
CASSSQQGFISEAFF
>TRBD2|TRBJ2-1|12|once|TRBV27
TGTGCCAACCGGGGGGAGGCGAATGAGCAGTTCTTC
CANRGEANEQFF
>.|TRBJ2-1|16|.|TRBV5-1
TGCGCCAGCAGCTTCTCTGCGGGGCCTTCCTACAATGAGCAGTTCTTC
CASSFSAGPSYNEQFF
>.|TRBJ1-2|13|.|TRBV5-1
TGCGCCAGCAGCTTCGACAGAAACTATGGCTACACCTTC
CASSFDRNYGYTF
>.|TRBJ1-5|14|.|TRBV6-1
TGTGCCAGCAGCCCGGGACAACCGAATCAGCCCCAGCATTTT
CASSPGQPNQPQHF
>.|TRBJ2-1|15|.|TRBV2
TGTGCCAGCAGTGAGGAGGAGCTCTCCTACAATGAGCAGTTCTTC
CASSEEELSYNEQFF
>.|TRBJ2-1|14|.|TRBV5-1
TGCGCCAGCAGCTTGGGGCAGCGGTACAATGAGCAGTTCTTC
CASSLGQRYNEQFF
>.|TRBJ2-3|14|once|TRBV29-1
TGCAGCGTTGAAGAAAACAAGAGCACAGATACGCAGTATTTT
CSVEENKSTDTQYF
>.|TRBJ2-2|17|.|TRBV7-5
TGTGTCAGAAGCCTACGGACTAGCGGGTTATCATCCGGGGAGCTGTTTTTT
CVRSLRTSGLSSGELFF
>.|TRBJ2-7|17|.|TRBV21-1
TGTGCCAGCAGCAAAGTCAGTTTAGGCGGATCTTCCTACGAGCAGTACTTC
CASSKVSLGGSSYEQYF
>TRBD2|TRBJ2-5|16|.|TRBV9
TGTGCCAGCAGCGTTTTTAGCGGGAGAGGCCAAGAGACCCAGTACTTC
CASSVFSGRGQETQYF
>.|TRBJ1-3|13|.|TRBV4-1
TGCGCCAGCAGCTCAGGGGCTGGAAACACCATATATTTT
CASSSGAGNTIYF
>.|TRBJ2-2|14|few|TRBV27
TGTGCCAGCAGTTTGTCTCGGAACACCGGGGAGCTGTTTTTT
CASSLSRNTGELFF